Below are 17 T cell receptor beta chains sequenced from a single sample in a study of beta chain features in type 1 diabetes. General study findings and limits: Within each of all four CD4+ subsets, Type 1 diabetes patients had TCRB CDR3s that were moderately but significantly shorter.

As every portion of the isolated RNA was reverse transcribed, the sequencing read expressed TCRB transcripts. The method was immunoSEQ multiplex PCR; TCRdb's version includes in-frame clones alone and lacks a portion of them. This table has some 700,000 clones, under 15% appearing once. For these receptors, no antigen is known. Sample: naive CD4+ T cells from blood. The source of these receptors is a man in his late teens or twenties with type 1 diabetes.

This clone was detected a few times. V is TRBV27 and J is TRBJ1-2; 7 bases map to TRBD1. The CDR3 loop spans 17 amino acids. The V gene's germline CDR1 is MNHEY and CDR2 SMNVEV (reference sequence). V lost 6 bases, J lost 2 bases, and 15 bases stayed unmatched. The CDR3 DNA reads as TGTGCCAGCAGCCCTACTATCCCGGGACAGCCAAACTATGGCTACACCTTC. This gives the protein CASSPTIPGQPNYGYTF.

This clone was counted between two and nine times. The J gene is TRBJ2-7, the V gene TRBV9, with TRBD2 as a possible D gene (6 bases). The germline gives CDR1 SGDLS, CDR2 YYNGEE. With 3 bases removed from V and 2 bases from J, the gap between germline ends came to 18 bases. The CDR3 consists of 16 residues. CDR3 nucleotide sequence: TGTGCCAGCAGCGCCAGTTGGGCGCGGGGACCCTACGAGCAGTACTTC. It encodes CASSASWARGPYEQYF.

The chain recombines TRBV7-9 with TRBJ2-7; 9 bases map to TRBD2. The ends lost 11 bases at V and 0 bases at J; junction bases unmatched: 2. CDR1 is SEHNR, CDR2 FQNEAQ, per germline (reference sequence). The CDR3 contains 12 residues. As DNA, the CDR3 is TGTGCCGGTAGCGGGAGCTCCTACGAGCAGTACTTC. Translated, it gives CAGSGSSYEQYF.

J is TRBJ1-2 and V is TRBV12-5; D gene unclear. The CDR3 totals 14 residues. Germline V gives CDR1 LGHNT, CDR2 FRNRAP. Trimming took off 5 bases at V and 2 bases at J, with 12 bases between the two ends. The CDR3 nucleotides read TGTGCTAGTGGTGCGACTCCCCCCAACTATGGCTACACCTTC. This codes for CASGATPPNYGYTF.

There are a few counts of this clone. The DNA of the CDR3 is TGCGCCAGCAGCCCACAGGGGGCGAGCAATCAGCCCCAGCATTTT. Translation gives CASSPQGASNQPQHF. The chain joins TRBV4-1 to TRBJ1-5; 9 bases fit TRBD1. The V and J ends lost 4 bases and 1 base, in that order; junction bases with no gene match: 2. Germline CDR1 is MGHRA and CDR2 is YSYEKL. This CDR3 spans 15 amino acids.

The V and J genes are TRBV2 and TRBJ1-5, with D unclear. The CDR3 covers 13 residues. The germline V gene encodes CDR1 SNHLY and CDR2 FYNNEI. Trimming shortened V by 2 bases and J by 7 bases, and 9 bases separated the two germline ends. This CDR3 is CASSEQGYQPQHF. For the CDR3, the DNA is TGTGCCAGCAGTGAACAAGGGTACCAGCCCCAGCATTTT.

The chain links TRBV5-1 to TRBJ2-5, with 10 bases lining up with TRBD2. CDR1 is SGHRS and CDR2 is YFSETQ in the germline V gene. The CDR3 has 15 residues. Unmatched junction bases numbered 2, after V lost 2 bases and J lost 1 base. DNA for the CDR3: TGCGCCAGCAGCTTTAGCGGGGGGATCCAAGAGACCCAGTACTTC. Protein sequence: CASSFSGGIQETQYF.

The rearrangement uses TRBV28 and TRBJ2-5; no reliable D call. V lost 1 base, J lost 1 base, and 10 bases lay in between. CDR3 length: 15 residues. Germline CDR1 and CDR2: MDHEN and SYDVKM. CDR3: CASSLLVGSQETQYF. The CDR3 DNA reads TGTGCCAGCAGTTTATTGGTCGGCAGCCAAGAGACCCAGTACTTC.

This clone was seen more than once but under ten times. This sequence joins TRBV29-1 and TRBJ1-1; maybe TRBD1 (6 bases). The germline V and J ends were trimmed by 4 bases and 5 bases, with 11 bases remaining between them. CDR3 length: 12 residues. Germline CDR1 reads SQVTM; CDR2 reads ANQGSEA. Written as DNA, the CDR3 is TGCAGCGTTGGGGGGCGCCGGACTGAAGCTTTCTTT. It encodes CSVGGRRTEAFF.

Here the CDR3 reads CASSEAWRGGHNEQFF. The CDR3 nucleotides are TGTGCCAGCAGTGAAGCTTGGCGGGGGGGACACAATGAGCAGTTCTTC. V is TRBV6-1 and J is TRBJ2-1; TRBD2 matches at 9 bases. The CDR3 loop spans 16 amino acids. Germline V gives CDR1 MNHNS, CDR2 SASEGT. The V gene end was trimmed by 0 bases and the J gene end by 5 bases; junction bases not matched to a gene: 5.

This clone was found a few times. This chain links TRBV5-1 with TRBJ1-1; D possibly corresponds to TRBD1 (6 bases). Germline-derived CDR1 and CDR2 are SGHRS and YFSETQ. The CDR3 sequence is 13 residues long. With 0 bases removed from V and 8 bases from J, the gap between germline ends came to 11 bases. The CDR3 nucleotides read TGCGCCAGCAGCTTGGAATGGACAGCCGAAGCTTTCTTT. Translated, it gives CASSLEWTAEAFF.

The rearrangement uses TRBV7-9 and TRBJ1-1, with D hard to call. Trimming removed 2 bases from V and 0 bases from J, with 7 bases in between. Germline CDR1 is SEHNR and CDR2 is FQNEAQ (reference sequence). The CDR3 has 14 amino acids. CDR3 in DNA: TGTGCCAGCAGCTTAACAGTAATGAACACTGAAGCTTTCTTT. It yields the protein CASSLTVMNTEAFF.

In this sample, this clone turned up many times. The sample has other DNA sequences that encode this CDR3 too. V and J are TRBV7-9 and TRBJ2-3; D call uncertain. CDR3 size: 12 residues. Germline CDR1 reads SEHNR; CDR2 reads FQNEAQ (reference sequence). V dropped 3 bases and J dropped 2 bases, with 3 bases sitting between them. The CDR3 region is CASSFPTDTQYF. Written as DNA, the CDR3 is TGTGCCAGCAGCTTCCCCACAGATACGCAGTATTTT.

This clone has more than one count but fewer than ten. The chain has TRBV19 and TRBJ1-4; maybe TRBD1 (5 bases). This CDR3 comprises 18 residues. Germline CDR1 is LNHDA and CDR2 is SQIVND (reference sequence). Trimming cost V 5 bases and J 0 bases, with 19 bases left between them. CDR3 loop: CASSARDDSFATNEKLFF. DNA of the CDR3: TGTGCCAGTAGTGCCAGAGATGACAGCTTTGCAACTAATGAAAAACTGTTTTTT.

There are a few counts of this clone. This chain connects TRBV27 to TRBJ2-2; 7 positions match TRBD1. This CDR3 comprises 15 residues. Trimming at V came to 4 bases and at J to 7 bases, leaving 9 bases not matched to a gene. The germline V gene encodes CDR1 MNHEY and CDR2 SMNVEV (reference sequence). The chain's CDR3 is CASSWDDRVGGELFF. Written as DNA, the CDR3 is TGTGCCAGCAGTTGGGACGACAGGGTCGGCGGGGAGCTGTTTTTT.

The rearrangement joins TRBV27 to TRBJ1-5; no firm D call. Germline CDR1 reads MNHEY; CDR2 reads SMNVEV (reference sequence). CDR3 length: 14 residues. The V end lost 2 bases, the J end lost 4 bases, and 9 bases lay between the germline ends. The DNA for the CDR3 is TGTGCCAGCAGTTTACAAGGGATGAATCAGCCCCAGCATTTT. It is translated as CASSLQGMNQPQHF.

This chain uses TRBV7-2 with TRBJ2-5; TRBD2 is a possible D gene (5 bases). Looked up from germline, CDR1 is SGHTA and CDR2 is FQGNSA. Deletions cut 5 bases from V and 5 bases from J, with 15 bases between. CDR3 length equals 14 residues. The CDR3 DNA reads TGTGCCAGCAGCCCCCCGGCCCGGAGGGAGACCCAGTACTTC. It is translated as CASSPPARRETQYF.